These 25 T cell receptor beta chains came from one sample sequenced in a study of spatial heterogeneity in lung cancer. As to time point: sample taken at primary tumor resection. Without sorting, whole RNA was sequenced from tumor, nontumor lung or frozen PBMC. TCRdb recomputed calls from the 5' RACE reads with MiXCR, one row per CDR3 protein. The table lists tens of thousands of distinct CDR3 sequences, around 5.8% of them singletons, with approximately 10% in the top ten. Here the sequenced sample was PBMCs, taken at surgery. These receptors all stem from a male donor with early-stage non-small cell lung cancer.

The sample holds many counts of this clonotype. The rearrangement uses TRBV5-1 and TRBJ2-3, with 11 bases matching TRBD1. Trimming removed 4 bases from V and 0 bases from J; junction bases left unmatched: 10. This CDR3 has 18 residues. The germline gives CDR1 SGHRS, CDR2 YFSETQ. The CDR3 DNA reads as TGCGCCAGCAGCCCGGACAGGGGGCGACTCTCTAGCACAGATACGCAGTATTTT. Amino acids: CASSPDRGRLSSTDTQYF.

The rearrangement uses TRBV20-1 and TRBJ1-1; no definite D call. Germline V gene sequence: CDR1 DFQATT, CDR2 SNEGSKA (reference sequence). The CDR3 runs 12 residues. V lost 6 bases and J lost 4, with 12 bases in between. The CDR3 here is CSAQGPSTEAFF. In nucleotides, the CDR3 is TGCAGTGCCCAAGGACCGAGCACTGAAGCTTTCTTT.

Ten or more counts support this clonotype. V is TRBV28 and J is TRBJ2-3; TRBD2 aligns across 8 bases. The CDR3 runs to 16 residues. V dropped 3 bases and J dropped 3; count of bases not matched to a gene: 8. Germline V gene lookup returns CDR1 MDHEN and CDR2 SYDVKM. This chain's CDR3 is CASSFQGGGRTDTQYF. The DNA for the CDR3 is TGTGCCAGCAGTTTTCAAGGCGGGGGGAGAACAGATACGCAGTATTTT.

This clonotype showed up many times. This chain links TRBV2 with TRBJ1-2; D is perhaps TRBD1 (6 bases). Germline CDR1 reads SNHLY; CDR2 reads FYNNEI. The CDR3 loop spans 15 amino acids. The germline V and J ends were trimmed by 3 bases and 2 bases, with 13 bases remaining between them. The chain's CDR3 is CASSDSPGANYGYTF. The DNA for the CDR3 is TGTGCCAGCAGTGATTCGCCGGGGGCGAACTATGGCTACACCTTC.

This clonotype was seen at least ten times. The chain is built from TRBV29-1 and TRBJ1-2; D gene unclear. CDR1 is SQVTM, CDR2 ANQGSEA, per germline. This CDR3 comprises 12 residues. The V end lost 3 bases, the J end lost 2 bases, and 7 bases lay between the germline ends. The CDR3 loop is CSVDSPNYGYTF. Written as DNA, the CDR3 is TGCAGCGTTGACAGTCCGAACTATGGCTACACCTTC.

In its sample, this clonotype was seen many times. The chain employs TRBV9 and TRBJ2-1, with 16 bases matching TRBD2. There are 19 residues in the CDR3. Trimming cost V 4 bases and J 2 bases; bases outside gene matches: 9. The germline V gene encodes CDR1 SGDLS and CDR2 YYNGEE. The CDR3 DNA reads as TGTGCCAGCAGCCGTCGGGGGACTAGCGGGGGGGACACCTACAATGAGCAGTTCTTC. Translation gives CASSRRGTSGGDTYNEQFF.

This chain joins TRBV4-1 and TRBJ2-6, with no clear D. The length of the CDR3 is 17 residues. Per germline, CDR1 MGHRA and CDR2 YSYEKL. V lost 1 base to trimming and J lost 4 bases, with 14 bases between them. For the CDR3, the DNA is TGCGCCAGCAGCCAAGGAATGCGGATCCGGGGGGCCAACGTCCTGACTTTC. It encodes CASSQGMRIRGANVLTF.

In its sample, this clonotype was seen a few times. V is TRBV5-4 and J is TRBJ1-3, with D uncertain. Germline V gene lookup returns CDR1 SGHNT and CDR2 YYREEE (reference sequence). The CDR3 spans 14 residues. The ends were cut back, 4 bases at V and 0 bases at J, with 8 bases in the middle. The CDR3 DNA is TGTGCCAGCAGCCCCACAAGCTCTGGAAACACCATATATTTT. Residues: CASSPTSSGNTIYF. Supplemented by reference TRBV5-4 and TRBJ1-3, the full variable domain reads ETGVTQSPTHLIKTRGQQVTLRCSSQSGHNTVSWYQQALGQGPQFIFQYYREEENGRGNFPPRFSGLQFPNYSSELNVNALELDDSALYLCASSPTSSGNTIYFGEGSWLTVV.

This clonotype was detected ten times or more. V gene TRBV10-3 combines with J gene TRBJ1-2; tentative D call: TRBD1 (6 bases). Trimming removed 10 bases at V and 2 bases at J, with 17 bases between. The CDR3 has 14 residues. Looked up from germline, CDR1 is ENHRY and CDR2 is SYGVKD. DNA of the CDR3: TGTGCCACCTTCCAGGGGATTCCGAACTATGGCTACACCTTC. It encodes CATFQGIPNYGYTF.

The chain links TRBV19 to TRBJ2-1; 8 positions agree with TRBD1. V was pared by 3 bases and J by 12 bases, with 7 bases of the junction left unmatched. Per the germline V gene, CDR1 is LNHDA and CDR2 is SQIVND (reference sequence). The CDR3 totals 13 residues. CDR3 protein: CASSILQGAPQFF. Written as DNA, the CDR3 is TGTGCCAGTAGTATTCTGCAGGGGGCACCGCAGTTCTTC.

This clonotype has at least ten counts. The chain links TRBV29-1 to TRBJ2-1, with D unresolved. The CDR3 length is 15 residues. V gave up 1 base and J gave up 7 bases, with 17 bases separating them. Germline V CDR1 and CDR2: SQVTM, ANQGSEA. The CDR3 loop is CSVEAPPNFVNEQFF. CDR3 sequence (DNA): TGCAGCGTTGAAGCCCCCCCTAATTTCGTTAATGAGCAGTTCTTC.

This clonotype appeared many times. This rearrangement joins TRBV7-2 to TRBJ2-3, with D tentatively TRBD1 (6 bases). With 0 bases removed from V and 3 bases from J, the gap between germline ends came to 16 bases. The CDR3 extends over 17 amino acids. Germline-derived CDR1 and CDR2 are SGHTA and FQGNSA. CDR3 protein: CASSLAVVGAGTDTQYF. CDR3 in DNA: TGTGCCAGCAGCTTAGCGGTGGTGGGGGCCGGGACAGATACGCAGTATTTT.

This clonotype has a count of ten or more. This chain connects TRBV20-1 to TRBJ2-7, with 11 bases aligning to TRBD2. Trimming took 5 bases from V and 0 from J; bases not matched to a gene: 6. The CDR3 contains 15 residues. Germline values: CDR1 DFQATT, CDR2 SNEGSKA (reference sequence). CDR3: CSAYTSGGPSYEQYF. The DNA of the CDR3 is TGCAGTGCTTACACTAGCGGGGGTCCCTCCTACGAGCAGTACTTC.

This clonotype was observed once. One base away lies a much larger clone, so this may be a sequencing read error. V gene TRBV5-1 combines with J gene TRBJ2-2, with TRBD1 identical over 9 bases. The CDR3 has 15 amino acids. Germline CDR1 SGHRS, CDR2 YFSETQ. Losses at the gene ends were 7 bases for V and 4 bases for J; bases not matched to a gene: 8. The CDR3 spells CASVGQGPPTGELFF. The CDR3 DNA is TGCGCCAGCGTCGGACAGGGGCCCCCCACCGGGGAGCTGTTTTTT.

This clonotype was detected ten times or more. The DNA of the CDR3 is TGTGCCAGCGGGGTTAGCACAGATACGCAGTATTTT. It translates to CASGVSTDTQYF. This rearrangement joins TRBV7-9 to TRBJ2-3, with D unclear. Trimming cost V 8 bases and J 0 bases, with 6 bases left between them. In germline, CDR1 is SEHNR, CDR2 FQNEAQ (reference sequence). The CDR3 extends over 12 amino acids.

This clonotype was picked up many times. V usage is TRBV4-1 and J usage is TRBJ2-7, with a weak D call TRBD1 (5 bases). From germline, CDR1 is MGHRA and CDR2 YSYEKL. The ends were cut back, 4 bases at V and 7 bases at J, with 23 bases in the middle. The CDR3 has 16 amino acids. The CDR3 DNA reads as TGCGCCAGCAGCCCCCATGGGCGACAGTTAGGCGCAGAGCAGTACTTC. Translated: CASSPHGRQLGAEQYF.

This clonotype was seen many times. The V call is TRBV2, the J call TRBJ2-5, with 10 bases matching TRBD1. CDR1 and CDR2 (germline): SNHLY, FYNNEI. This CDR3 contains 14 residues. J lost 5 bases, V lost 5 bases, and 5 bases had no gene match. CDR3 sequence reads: CASSPTGGRETQYF. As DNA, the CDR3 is TGTGCCAGCAGTCCGACAGGGGGCAGGGAGACCCAGTACTTC.

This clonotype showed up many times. CDR3 in amino acids: CASSIPRASNQPQHF. CDR3 nucleotides: TGTGCCAGTAGTATTCCCCGGGCTAGCAATCAGCCCCAGCATTTT. The rearrangement uses TRBV19 and TRBJ1-5; D not resolved. In germline, CDR1 is LNHDA, CDR2 SQIVND (reference sequence). V lost 3 bases and J lost 0, with 9 bases in between. This CDR3 has 15 amino acids. Combining the CDR3 with reference TRBV19 and TRBJ1-5 gives the whole variable domain DGGITQSPKYLFRKEGQNVTLSCEQNLNHDAMYWYRQDPGQGLRLIYYSQIVNDFQKGDIAEGYSVSREKKESFPLTVTSAQKNPTAFYLCASSIPRASNQPQHFGDGTRLSIL.

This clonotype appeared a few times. The CDR3 region is CASSQTRGNEQFF. CDR3 DNA sequence: TGTGCCAGCAGCCAAACCCGGGGCAATGAGCAGTTCTTC. This rearrangement joins TRBV14 to TRBJ2-1; TRBD2 might be the D (5 bases). CDR1 SGHDN and CDR2 FVKESK come from the germline V gene. This CDR3 is 13 amino acids long. With 2 bases removed from V and 6 bases from J, the gap between germline ends came to 8 bases.

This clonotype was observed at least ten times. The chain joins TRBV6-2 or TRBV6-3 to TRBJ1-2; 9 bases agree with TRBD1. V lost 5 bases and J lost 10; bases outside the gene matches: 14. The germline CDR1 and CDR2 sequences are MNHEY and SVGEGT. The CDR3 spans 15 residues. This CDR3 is CASSRRPPGQGYYTF. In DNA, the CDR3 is TGTGCCAGCAGTCGACGCCCTCCTGGACAGGGGTACTACACCTTC.

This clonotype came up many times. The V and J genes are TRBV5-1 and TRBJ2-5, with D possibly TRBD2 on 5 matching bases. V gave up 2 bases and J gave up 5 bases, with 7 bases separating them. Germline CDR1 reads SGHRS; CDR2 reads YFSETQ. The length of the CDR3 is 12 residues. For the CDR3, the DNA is TGCGCCAGCAGCTTCGGACTGGAGACCCAGTACTTC. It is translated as CASSFGLETQYF. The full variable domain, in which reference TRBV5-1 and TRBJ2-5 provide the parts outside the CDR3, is KAGVTQTPRYLIKTRGQQVTLSCSPISGHRSVSWYQQTPGQGLQFLFEYFSETQRNKGNFPGRFSGRQFSNSRSEMNVSTLELGDSALYLCASSFGLETQYFGPGTRLLVL.

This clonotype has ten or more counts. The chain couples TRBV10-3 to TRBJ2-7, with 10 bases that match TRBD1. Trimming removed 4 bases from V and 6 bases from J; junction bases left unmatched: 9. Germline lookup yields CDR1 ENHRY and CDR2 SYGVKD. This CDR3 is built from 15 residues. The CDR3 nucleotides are TGTGCCATCAGTGGATTTCCGGGACAGGGGAGCGAGCAGTACTTC. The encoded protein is CAISGFPGQGSEQYF.

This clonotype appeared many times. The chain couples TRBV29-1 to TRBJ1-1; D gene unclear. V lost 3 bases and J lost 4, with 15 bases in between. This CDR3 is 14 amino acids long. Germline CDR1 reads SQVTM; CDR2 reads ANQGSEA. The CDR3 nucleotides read TGCAGCGTTGACCACCCCCTCGGGGTCACTGAAGCTTTCTTT. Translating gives CSVDHPLGVTEAFF.

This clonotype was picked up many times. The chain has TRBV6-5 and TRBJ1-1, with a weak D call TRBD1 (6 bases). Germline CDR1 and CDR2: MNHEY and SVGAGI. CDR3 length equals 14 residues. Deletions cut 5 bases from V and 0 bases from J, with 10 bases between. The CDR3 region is CASSRRTVNTEAFF. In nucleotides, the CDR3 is TGTGCCAGCAGTCGGAGGACAGTGAACACTGAAGCTTTCTTT.

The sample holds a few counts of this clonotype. In DNA, the CDR3 is TGTGCCAGCAGTTGGGCCGGGGGCCAAGAGACCCAGTACTTC. It encodes CASSWAGGQETQYF. This sequence joins TRBV27 and TRBJ2-5, with D possibly matching TRBD2 (6 bases). Germline CDR1 and CDR2: MNHEY and SMNVEV (reference sequence). CDR3 length: 14 amino acids. The V end lost 4 bases, the J end lost 1 base, and 10 bases lay between the germline ends.